This T cell receptor (beta chain) is drawn from a study of cytomegalovirus exposure and HLA in healthy donors (dated by TCRdb to 2015 to 2018). Concerning the study at large: An earlier analysis of some 600 of the donors reported approximately 300 Gb of sequence data and around 100 million unique TCR beta sequences obtained from around 180 million T cells. In a later analysis, previously published TCR beta repertoires from 550 to 700 donors were re-analyzed and high-resolution HLA genotyping was added so that TCR occurrence patterns could be studied. The study used immunosequencing to profile the T cell repertoires of 600 to 850 subjects and linked those repertoires to cytomegalovirus serostatus. All discovery cohort repertoires had been generated using a single sequencing platform. The number of typed donors differed by locus: roughly 629-630 for A, B, C, DRB1 and DQB1; some 500 for DQA1; 606 for DPA1; and 400 to 480 for DPB1. Among 398 genotyped donors of the cohort, an average of around 240,000 unique TCR beta nucleotide sequences were sequenced per donor, approximately 20% of them non-productive. Donor age, sex, ethnicity and CMV serostatus were compiled together with the repertoire data. Because of strong linkage in the cohort, roughly five DR-DQ haplotypes were treated as single units for association and clustering. To predict cytomegalovirus infection status, the study combined high-throughput TCR immunosequencing, statistical association of individual TCRs with disease status, and machine learning. Along with the approximately 620-subject first cohort, a separate validation cohort of over a hundred different subjects was used. The aim of the study was to test whether cataloging public T cell receptors could identify signatures of past pathogen exposure. Of the 300 to 500 genotyped donors, 80% to 90% were placed in the genetic ancestry cluster associated with self-reported Caucasian donors. To decide whether each TCR beta V gene segment behaved as functional or pseudogenic, an earlier analysis of fewer than 750 of the donors relied on high-throughput TCR beta sequencing. An early release that covered around 590 HLA-typed donors contained 300 to 350 gigabases of sequencing data and some 87 million unique TCR sequences. A later genetic analysis used genome-wide SNP genotypes for about three fifths of the roughly 700 donors, treating that subset as a discovery cohort. Both class I and class II loci were covered by HLA typing, at four-digit resolution. In the later analysis, no new phenotypic data were used to find candidate immune exposures; instead, reliance was placed on TCR beta sequences and their occurrence across donors. Broader findings and caveats from the paper: A further reported finding was that TCR beta sequences accurately predicted the HLA-A and HLA-B alleles for most subjects in the first cohort. The authors suggested that the approach could potentially be generalized to other disease states and immunological phenotypes. Broadly in line with IMGT annotations, most TCR beta V segments showed up in productive rearrangements about 87% or about 30% of the time in an earlier analysis of approximately 640 of the donors. In the study, approximately 160 TCR beta chains were listed as associated with cytomegalovirus. Because the 87-base-pair reads could not distinguish some IMGT-functional V segments, including TRBV6-2 and TRBV6-3, those segments were excluded. Specific HLA alleles were associated with 15,000 to 20,000 TCR beta sequences at a false discovery rate of 0.05 in a later analysis. Because some donors lacked HLA typing at each locus, the association tests relied only on the typed subset. Linkage disequilibrium might explain the correlated functional status among segregating V segments, but an unknown experimental factor could not be ruled out. The earlier analysis of 587 of the donors excluded over 15 rarely observed V segments, including chromosome 9 orphons, because counts were too low. An association between a missense DCLRE1C variant and V-gene and J-gene trimming of TCR beta chains was found in a later genetic analysis and replicated in an independent cohort. The presence/absence analyses assumed that sequencing depth was roughly uniform across donors, and that assumption may not be true. In a later analysis, HLA-associated TCR beta chains were found to be more clonally expanded and to have lower generation probabilities than equally common non-associated chains. The classifier was reported to diagnose cytomegalovirus status with high specificity and sensitivity in both the original cohort and the validation cohort. Across donors, most TCR sequences were observed very rarely, whereas some public TCRs were present in many individuals. Immune exposure information for the cohort was limited to CMV serostatus. Several of the top co-occurrence clusters appeared to be linked to parvovirus B19, influenza, CMV and Epstein-Barr virus, according to a later analysis. The sequencing pipeline was judged likely to have produced a cluster of highly shared sequence variants as a technical artifact. A later analysis found that most CMV-associated TCR beta chains appeared HLA-restricted, with HLA associations seemingly driven largely by CMV exposure. Assigning TCR associations to individual alleles was difficult when HLA alleles, especially DR and DQ, strongly co-occurred. The cohort was sequenced for TCR beta chains only, and without alpha or paired-chain data the features that could be detected were limited. In a later analysis, TCR association rates were found to vary across HLA loci, with the most associated TCRs seen for DRB1 alleles and the fewest for HLA-C alleles. A later genetic analysis reported fewer N-insertions in productive TCRs among donors in an Asian-associated ancestry cluster than the 666-donor mean. In vitro tests confirmed that a few of the cytomegalovirus-associated TCR beta chains recognize cytomegalovirus antigens.

The CDR3 spans 14 residues, from the cysteine through the phenylalanine. The kept DNA is CDR3 alone, 42 bases in frame from the first base. The V and J ends are trimmed by 6 bases and 7 bases, leaving 19 bases between them. CDR1 and CDR2 were assigned from the germline V gene as SNHLY and FYNNEI. This clone was counted only a few times. Its antigen is unknown. The input lacks base qualities; no much larger clone sits a single base away. Library preparation used the immunoSEQ multiplex PCR assay. For the multiplex PCR, a mixture combining 60 forward primers for TCR Vbeta segments and 13 reverse primers for TCR Jbeta segments was used. The CDR3 region of rearranged TCR beta genes was amplified from genomic DNA by a multiplex PCR assay. The amplified TCR beta libraries were sequenced on the Illumina HiSeq System as 87-base-pair reads. The authors' pipeline ran thus. In a later analysis, some 80 million unique TCR beta chains were counted across the 500 to 850 repertoires, and some 10 million of these chains were shared by at least two donors. Raw reads were error-corrected and collapsed into unique sequences by a nearest-neighbor algorithm in which closely related sequences were merged to remove PCR and sequencing errors. To assign V, D and J gene segments, CDR3 sequences were aligned to IMGT reference sequences. Each retained sequence needed at least a six-nucleotide match to both a V gene segment and a J gene segment. A rearrangement counted as productive if the CDR3 had no stop codons and remained in frame with V and J, and every other rearrangement counted as non-productive. CDR3 was defined by IMGT convention, running from the second conserved V-encoded cysteine to the conserved J-encoded phenylalanine. In an earlier analysis of 550 to 650 of the donors, sequences lacking an unambiguous match to a single V gene segment were excluded. An earlier analysis of about 600 of the donors called V segments functional above 56.7% productive rearrangements and segregating when the between-donor standard deviation exceeded 5%. A statistical classification framework was developed to diagnose cytomegalovirus status using the catalog of TCR beta chain sequences. A later analysis assigned V and J genes by comparing TCR nucleotide sequences with IMGT/GENE-DB human TR gene sequences. Using the TCRdist pipeline, a later analysis assigned CDR3 sequences along with most-parsimonious VDJ recombination scenarios. In a later analysis, every TCR beta chain was defined by the combination of its CDR3 amino acid sequence and its V-gene family, and reads without a unique V-gene family were dropped. As a way to deal with suspected cross-contamination and a sequencing artifact, a later analysis dropped hundreds of nucleotide sequences that were highly shared and had low generation probability. In a later analysis, a clonal expansion index for each public chain was calculated from normalized within-repertoire ranks of inferred template counts. Generation probabilities in a later analysis came from a VDJ recombination model fitted to out-of-frame rearrangements, and those results were checked against IGoR. In a later analysis, hypergeometric tests were used to score TCR-TCR, TCR-HLA and TCR-CMV co-occurrence, with a repertoire-size bias correction applied to TCR pairs. False discovery rates were estimated in a later analysis by permuting HLA or CMV assignments 20 times. A later analysis grouped co-occurring TCRs with DBSCAN, adding TCRdist sequence similarity when clustering within HLA-allele-positive subsets. Repertoires with fewer than 30,000 or more than 120,000 public chains were left out of co-occurrence clustering, as were a handful of repertoires with anomalous nucleotide sharing. The table comes from immuneACCESS by way of TCRdb, which keeps in-frame sequences with V and J called. Part of the clones is missing from these tables; in studies checked, under half for an unresolved V gene and the rest for unknown reasons. V and J calls plus clone size are reproduced from that table; the DNA served to infer D and trimming. Within this sample are around 150,000 clones, with over 75% of them counted one time only. The top ten clonotypes cover more than 13% of the sample.

The cohort was made up of approximately 670 healthy bone marrow donors. At the time of sampling, every cohort member was nominally healthy, though immune exposures that went unrecorded were likely present. The donor tested CMV seropositive, placing the donor among the approximately 290 seropositive members of the cohort. Each donor provided a peripheral blood sample, and peripheral blood mononuclear cells were used for TCR beta sequencing. Genomic DNA extraction from the blood cell samples was performed with the Qiagen DNeasy Blood Extraction Kit. The receptor was isolated from a man aged 50 to 59 in good health and CMV-seropositive. Sequencing was carried out using PBMCs. Rearrangement joined TRBV2 to TRBJ2-7; TRBD1 is a possible D gene, resting on 5 matching bases. The base sequence is TGTGCCAGCAGGAGGCAGGGCGCTCCGCAGGAGCAGTACTTC. Translated, it reads CASRRQGAPQEQYF.